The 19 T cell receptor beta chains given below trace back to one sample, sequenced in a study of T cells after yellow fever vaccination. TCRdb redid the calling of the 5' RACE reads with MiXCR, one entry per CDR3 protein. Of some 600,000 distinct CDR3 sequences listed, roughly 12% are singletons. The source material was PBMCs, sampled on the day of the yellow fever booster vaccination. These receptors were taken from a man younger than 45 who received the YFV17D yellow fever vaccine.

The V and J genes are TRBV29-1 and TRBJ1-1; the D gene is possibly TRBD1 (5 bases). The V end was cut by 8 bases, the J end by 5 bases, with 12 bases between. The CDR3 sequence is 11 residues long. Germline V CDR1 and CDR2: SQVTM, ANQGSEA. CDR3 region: CSFLWGTEAFF. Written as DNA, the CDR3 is TGCAGCTTTCTGTGGGGGACTGAAGCTTTCTTT.

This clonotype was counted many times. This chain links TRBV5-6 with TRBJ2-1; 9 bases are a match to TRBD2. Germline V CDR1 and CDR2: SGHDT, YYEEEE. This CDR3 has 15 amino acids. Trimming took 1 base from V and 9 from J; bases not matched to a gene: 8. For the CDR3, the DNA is TGTGCCAGCAGCTTGTTGGGTAGCGGGAGTGCTGAGCAGTTCTTC. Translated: CASSLLGSGSAEQFF.

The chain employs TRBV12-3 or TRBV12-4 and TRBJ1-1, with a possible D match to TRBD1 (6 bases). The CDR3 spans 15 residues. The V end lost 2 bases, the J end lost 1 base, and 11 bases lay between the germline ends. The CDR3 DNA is TGTGCCAGCAGTTTAAGGGGGATATCGAACACTGAAGCTTTCTTT. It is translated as CASSLRGISNTEAFF.

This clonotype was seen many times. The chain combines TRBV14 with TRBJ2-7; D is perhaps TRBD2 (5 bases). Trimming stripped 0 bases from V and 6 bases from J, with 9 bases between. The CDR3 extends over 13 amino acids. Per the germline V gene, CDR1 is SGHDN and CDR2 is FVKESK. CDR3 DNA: TGTGCCAGCAGCCAAGAACTTGGAGGCGAGCAGTACTTC. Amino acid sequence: CASSQELGGEQYF. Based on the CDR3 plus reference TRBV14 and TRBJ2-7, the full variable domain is EAGVTQFPSHSVIEKGQTVTLRCDPISGHDNLYWYRRVMGKEIKFLLHFVKESKQDESGMPNNRFLAERTGGTYSTLKVQPAELEDSGVYFCASSQELGGEQYFGPGTRLTVT.

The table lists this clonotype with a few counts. CDR3 DNA sequence: TGCGCCAGCAGCCAATATCTAGGGGTCTCCTACGAGCAGTACTTC. It codes for CASSQYLGVSYEQYF. The chain couples TRBV4-3 to TRBJ2-7; D is possibly TRBD1 (5 bases). V lost 2 bases and J 0 bases, leaving 11 bases between the germline ends. The length of the CDR3 is 15 residues. Germline lookup yields CDR1 LGHNA and CDR2 YSLEER.

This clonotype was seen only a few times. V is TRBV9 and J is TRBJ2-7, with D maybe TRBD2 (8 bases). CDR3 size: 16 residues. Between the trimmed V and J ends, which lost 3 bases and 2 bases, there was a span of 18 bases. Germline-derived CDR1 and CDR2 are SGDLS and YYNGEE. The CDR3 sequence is CASSGEGAGGTYEQYF. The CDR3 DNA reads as TGTGCCAGCAGCGGCGAGGGGGCGGGGGGCACCTACGAGCAGTACTTC.

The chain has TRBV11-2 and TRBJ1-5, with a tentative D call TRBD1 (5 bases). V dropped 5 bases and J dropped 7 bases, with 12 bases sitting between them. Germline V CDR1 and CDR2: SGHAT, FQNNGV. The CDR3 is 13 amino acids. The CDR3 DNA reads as TGTGCCAGCAGCAAGACAGACGGACAGCCCCAGCATTTT. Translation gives CASSKTDGQPQHF.

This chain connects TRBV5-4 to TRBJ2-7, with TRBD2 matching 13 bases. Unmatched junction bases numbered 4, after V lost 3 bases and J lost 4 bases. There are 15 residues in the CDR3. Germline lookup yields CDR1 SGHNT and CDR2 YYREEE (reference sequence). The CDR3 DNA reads TGTGCCAGCAGCTCGATGACTAGCGGGAGGTACGAGCAGTACTTC. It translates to CASSSMTSGRYEQYF.

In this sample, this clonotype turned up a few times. The CDR3 DNA reads TGTGCCAGCAGCCCCGAGCCTTTAGCGGGAGGAGCCAAAAACATTCAGTACTTC. Its protein product is CASSPEPLAGGAKNIQYF. This chain uses TRBV9 with TRBJ2-4; the match to TRBD2 covers 10 bases. This CDR3 has 18 amino acids. Losses at the gene ends were 4 bases for V and 0 bases for J; bases not matched to a gene: 10. Germline V CDR1 and CDR2: SGDLS, YYNGEE. The full variable domain, rest sourced from reference TRBV9 and TRBJ2-4, is DSGVTQTPKHLITATGQRVTLRCSPRSGDLSVYWYQQSLDQGLQFLIQYYNGEERAKGNILERFSAQQFPDLHSELNLSSLELGDSALYFCASSPEPLAGGAKNIQYFGAGTRLSVL.

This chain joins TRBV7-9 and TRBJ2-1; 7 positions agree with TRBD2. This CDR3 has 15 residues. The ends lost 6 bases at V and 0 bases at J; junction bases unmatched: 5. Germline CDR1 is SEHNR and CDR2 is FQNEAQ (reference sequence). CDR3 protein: CASRWAGVSYNEQFF. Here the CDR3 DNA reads TGTGCCAGCAGATGGGCGGGGGTCTCCTACAATGAGCAGTTCTTC.

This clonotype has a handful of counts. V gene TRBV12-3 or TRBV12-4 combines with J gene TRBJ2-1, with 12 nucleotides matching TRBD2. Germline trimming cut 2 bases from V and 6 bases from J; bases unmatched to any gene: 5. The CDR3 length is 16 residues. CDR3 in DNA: TGTGCCAGCAGTTTAAGGACTAGCGGGATAGGCAATGAGCAGTTCTTC. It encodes CASSLRTSGIGNEQFF.

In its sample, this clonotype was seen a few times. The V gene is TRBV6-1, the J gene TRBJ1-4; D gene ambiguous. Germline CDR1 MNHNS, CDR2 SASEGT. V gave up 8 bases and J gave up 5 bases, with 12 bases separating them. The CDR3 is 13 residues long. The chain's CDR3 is CASGLLGNEKLFF. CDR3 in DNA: TGTGCCAGCGGCCTCTTGGGGAATGAAAAACTGTTTTTT.

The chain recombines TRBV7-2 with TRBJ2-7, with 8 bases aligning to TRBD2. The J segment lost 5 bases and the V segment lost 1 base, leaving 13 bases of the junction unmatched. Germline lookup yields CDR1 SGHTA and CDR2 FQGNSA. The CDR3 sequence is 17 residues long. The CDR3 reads CASSLGGGSAGGHEQYF. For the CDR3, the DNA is TGTGCCAGCAGCTTAGGGGGCGGGTCCGCGGGAGGACACGAGCAGTACTTC. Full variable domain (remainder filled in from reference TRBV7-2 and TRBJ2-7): GAGVSQSPSNKVTEKGKDVELRCDPISGHTALYWYRQSLGQGLEFLIYFQGNSAPDKSGLPSDRFSAERTGGSVSTLTIQRTQQEDSAVYLCASSLGGGSAGGHEQYFGPGTRLTVT.

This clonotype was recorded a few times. In DNA, the CDR3 is TGCAGTGCTCTCTTAACGGGGGGACAGATCTCCAAAAACATTCAGTACTTC. Translating it yields CSALLTGGQISKNIQYF. The chain is built from TRBV20-1 and TRBJ2-4; D is possibly TRBD1 or TRBD2 (7 bases each). The CDR3 sequence is 17 residues long. Looked up from germline, CDR1 is DFQATT and CDR2 is SNEGSKA (reference sequence). Trimming removed 5 bases from V and 2 bases from J, with 22 bases in between.

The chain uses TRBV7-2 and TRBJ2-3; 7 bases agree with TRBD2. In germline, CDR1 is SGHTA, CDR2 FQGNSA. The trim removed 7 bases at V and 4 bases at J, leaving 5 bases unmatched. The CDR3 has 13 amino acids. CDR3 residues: CASTDRGADTQYF. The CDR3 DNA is TGTGCCAGCACCGATCGGGGGGCAGATACGCAGTATTTT.

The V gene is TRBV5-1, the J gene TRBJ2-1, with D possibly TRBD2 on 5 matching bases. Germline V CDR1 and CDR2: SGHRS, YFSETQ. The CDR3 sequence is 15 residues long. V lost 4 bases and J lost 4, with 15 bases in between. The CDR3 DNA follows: TGCGCCAGCAGCGATCCCCGGGGAGCGTACAATGAGCAGTTCTTC. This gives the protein CASSDPRGAYNEQFF.

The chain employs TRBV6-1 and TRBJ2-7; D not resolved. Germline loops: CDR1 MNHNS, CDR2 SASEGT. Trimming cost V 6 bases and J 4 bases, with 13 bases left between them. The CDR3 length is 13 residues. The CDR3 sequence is CASSPYGDYEQYF. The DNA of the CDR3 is TGTGCCAGCAGCCCTTATGGCGATTACGAGCAGTACTTC.

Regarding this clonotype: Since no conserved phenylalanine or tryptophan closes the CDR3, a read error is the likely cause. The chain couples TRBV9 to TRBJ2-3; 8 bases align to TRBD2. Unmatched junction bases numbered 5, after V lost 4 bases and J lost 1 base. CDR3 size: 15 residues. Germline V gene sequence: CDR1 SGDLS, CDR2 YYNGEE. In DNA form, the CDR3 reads TGTGCCAGCAGCATACGACTAGCGCGCACAGATACGCAGTATTAT. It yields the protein CASSIRLARTDTQYY.

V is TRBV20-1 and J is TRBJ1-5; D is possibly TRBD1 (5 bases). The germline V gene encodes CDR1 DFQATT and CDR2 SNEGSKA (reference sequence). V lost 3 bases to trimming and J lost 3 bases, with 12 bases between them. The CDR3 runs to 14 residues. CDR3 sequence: CSASLGAHNQPQHF. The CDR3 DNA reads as TGCAGTGCTAGCCTCGGGGCCCACAATCAGCCCCAGCATTTT.